This T cell receptor (beta chain) was recovered during a study of HIV-infected patients and healthy controls. Follow-up blood was drawn about 14 weeks, roughly three months, after antiretroviral therapy began. No cell fractionation was done, so the repertoire covers all unsorted peripheral blood T cells. V shed 3 bases, J shed 4 bases, and the junction held 3 bases outside the gene matches. The CDR3 length is 13 residues. Germline CDR1 is DFQATT and CDR2 is SNEGSKA (reference sequence). This clonotype counts as medium-sized. No antigen is known for it. 400 to 550 ng RNA was reverse transcribed with alpha and beta constant-region primers. Using multiplexing indices, alpha and beta chain libraries were generated apart by chain-specific third strand synthesis. One primer pair amplified all rearrangements per chain; each cDNA got molecular barcodes. The cDNA received a 5' RACE adapter containing a random hexamer plus an SP2 sequencing primer site. TCRdb reprocessed the 5' RACE reads via MiXCR and lists one record per CDR3 protein. The sample lists about 7,900 distinct CDR3 sequences, almost 8.5% occurring once.

Overall study findings and caveats: Apparent post-therapy Gini recovery among HIV-infected patients was not reproduced with size-matched repertoires. The study did not determine the donors' HLA types.

The rearrangement links TRBV20-1 to TRBJ2-5, with 9 nucleotides matching TRBD1. The material sequenced was blood, taken during antiretroviral therapy. This TCR was recovered from an adult with HIV infection. The CDR3 DNA sequence: TGCAGTGCTAGGGACAGGGGTCGAGAGACCCAGTACTTC. As protein: CSARDRGRETQYF.